One TCR beta chain is described in this entry. What it binds is unknown. This sample was taken from a study of T-cell reconstitution after alpha-beta-depleted transplantation in children. Study-level findings and limits: Elevated TCRbeta diversity at day 60 was traced, in some patients, to surviving recipient T cells and thymic progenitors. The study reportedly traced alpha-beta T cells about two months after transplant to several hundred expanded graft clones.

Unique molecular identifiers were built into the TCRbeta library. TCRdb redid the calling of the PCR reads with MiXCR, one entry per CDR3 protein. Among more than 200,000 distinct CDR3 sequences listed, roughly 23% were seen once. CDR1 and CDR2 from the germline V gene are LGHNA and YNFKEQ. CDR3 length: 16 amino acids. The J segment lost 4 bases and the V segment lost 0 bases, leaving 6 bases of the junction unmatched. The starting material was PBMCs, obtained before TCRalphabeta/CD19-depleted stem cell transplant. The V call is TRBV4-2, the J call TRBJ2-1; TRBD2 aligns across 7 bases. This clonotype originated in a girl aged 2-15 years with Fanconi anemia, due to receive a stem cell transplant. CDR3 nucleotide sequence: TGTGCCAGCAGCCAAGATCGCGGGAGCTTTTACAATGAGCAGTTCTTC. The encoded protein is CASSQDRGSFYNEQFF.